The subject of this entry is one T cell receptor (beta chain). Its antigen is as yet unknown. The V gene's germline CDR1 is MNHEY and CDR2 SMNVEV (reference sequence). Trimming pared 5 bases from V and 3 bases from J, leaving 16 bases between. The CDR3 is 15 residues long. The data were taken from a study of T cell repertoires in cytomegalovirus infection. Background on the study: Public TCR beta signatures provided an indication of both CMV infection and a matching HLA type. Study results and limitations: CMV-specific TCR beta clonotypes restricted by HLA-C were the ones dominating the ex vivo response. There were carriers of CMV plus the relevant HLA, and cumulative public TCR beta family frequency identified them.

TCRdb re-called the reads through MiXCR, storing one row per CDR3 protein. The profile shows 900,000 to 950,000 distinct CDR3 sequences, about a third of them singletons. This chain joins TRBV27 and TRBJ2-5; D gene uncertain. Sequencing used cultured CD8+ T cells from PBMCs, obtained from culture after CMV antigen stimulation. This TCR derives from a human donor in good health (CMV status not recorded). Some clones in this sample may be carry-over from other donors' samples. The CDR3, as DNA: TGTGCCAGCAGTCCCAGCAAACTTTTCAAAGAGACCCAGTACTTC. This sequence encodes CASSPSKLFKETQYF.